This entry lists 17 T cell receptor beta chains sequenced from one sample in a study of blood T cell repertoires in COVID-19 (dated by TCRdb to between 2020 and 2021). Library preparation was by the immunoSEQ multiplex PCR assay. TCRdb's version of the immuneACCESS table is confined to in-frame rearrangements and falls short of the full clone set. An unresolved V gene accounts for under half of the shortfall where checked; the remainder is of unknown origin. The sample data list about 100,000 clones, and about 88% of these were observed just once. Roughly 1.7% of the sample lies in the top ten. Sequencing used peripheral blood. The receptors derive from a man older than 75 with acute or convalescent COVID-19.

This clone came up a few times. This rearrangement joins TRBV5-6 to TRBJ2-2; the match to TRBD1 covers 8 bases. V gave up 2 bases and J gave up 7 bases; unmatched junction bases: 7. The CDR3 is 15 residues long. Germline V gene data show CDR1 as SGHDT and CDR2 as YYEEEE. Written as DNA, the CDR3 is TGTGCCAGCAGCTTAGGCAGGGGGCAGTTCGGGGAGCTGTTTTTT. Residues: CASSLGRGQFGELFF. Complete variable domain (other parts from reference TRBV5-6 and TRBJ2-2): DAGVTQSPTHLIKTRGQQVTLRCSPKSGHDTVSWYQQALGQGPQFIFQYYEEEERQRGNFPDRFSGHQFPNYSSELNVNALLLGDSALYLCASSLGRGQFGELFFGEGSRLTVL.

The rearrangement links TRBV7-3 to TRBJ2-3; D might be TRBD2 (6 bases). CDR3 length equals 15 residues. Trimming removed 7 bases at V and 0 bases at J, with 14 bases between. Germline CDR1 reads SGHTA; CDR2 reads FQGTGA. The CDR3 loop is CASTTQSGSTDTQYF. CDR3 coding DNA: TGTGCCAGCACCACTCAGAGCGGGAGCACAGATACGCAGTATTTT. Complete variable domain (other parts from reference TRBV7-3 and TRBJ2-3): GAGVSQTPSNKVTEKGKYVELRCDPISGHTALYWYRQSLGQGPEFLIYFQGTGAADDSGLPNDRFFAVRPEGSVSTLKIQRTERGDSAVYLCASTTQSGSTDTQYFGPGTRLTVL.

The CDR3 protein is CATPKTGNRDGYTF. The CDR3 DNA sequence: TGTGCCACCCCCAAGACAGGGAACAGGGACGGCTACACCTTC. The chain combines TRBV28 with TRBJ1-2; 7 nucleotides match TRBD1. The J segment lost 8 bases and the V segment lost 10 bases, leaving 16 bases of the junction unmatched. In germline, CDR1 is MDHEN, CDR2 SYDVKM. This CDR3 region has 14 residues.

The CDR3 DNA reads TGTGCCACCTCCCAGCGACCGGACACTGAAGCTTTCTTT. Translated: CATSQRPDTEAFF. The chain joins TRBV10-3 to TRBJ1-1; D is undetermined. Germline V gene lookup returns CDR1 ENHRY and CDR2 SYGVKD. This CDR3 comprises 13 residues. The germline V and J ends were trimmed by 10 bases and 3 bases, with 15 bases remaining between them.

The J gene is TRBJ2-3, the V gene TRBV18; 14 nucleotides match TRBD2. The trim removed 5 bases at V and 8 bases at J, leaving 6 bases unmatched. CDR3 size: 15 residues. Germline-derived CDR1 and CDR2 are KGHSH and LQKENI. The CDR3 DNA is TGTGCCAGCTCAGCCGGGACTAGCGGGAGTAGTACGCAGTATTTT. It specifies CASSAGTSGSSTQYF.

This clone turned up a few times. This rearrangement joins TRBV29-1 to TRBJ1-3; a possible D gene is TRBD1 (6 bases). This CDR3 is built from 14 residues. Germline CDR1 and CDR2: SQVTM and ANQGSEA. V was clipped by 4 bases and J by 2 bases, with 12 bases between them. Here the CDR3 reads CSVAGVGTGNTIYF. The CDR3 DNA reads as TGCAGCGTTGCAGGGGTTGGAACTGGAAACACCATATATTTT.

This rearrangement joins TRBV18 to TRBJ2-2, with 7 bases lining up with TRBD2. The CDR3 has 16 residues. The germline gives CDR1 KGHSH, CDR2 LQKENI. V shed 4 bases and J 2 bases; nucleotides not matched to a gene: 7. Written as DNA, the CDR3 is TGTGCCAGCTCACTCAACGGCGGGAGTAACACCGGGGAGCTGTTTTTT. It specifies CASSLNGGSNTGELFF.

The genes are TRBV5-4 and TRBJ1-1, with D tentatively TRBD1 (6 bases). V lost 3 bases, J lost 5 bases, and 11 bases lay in between. This CDR3 spans 13 amino acids. Germline-derived CDR1 and CDR2 are SGHNT and YYREEE (reference sequence). The CDR3 protein is CASSSDRRTEAFF. CDR3 sequence (DNA): TGTGCCAGCAGCTCGGACAGACGGACTGAAGCTTTCTTT. The variable domain in full, completed from reference TRBV5-4 and TRBJ1-1, reads ETGVTQSPTHLIKTRGQQVTLRCSSQSGHNTVSWYQQALGQGPQFIFQYYREEENGRGNFPPRFSGLQFPNYSSELNVNALELDDSALYLCASSSDRRTEAFFGQGTRLTVV.

This chain links TRBV3-1 (or the pseudogene TRBV3-2) with TRBJ2-1, with TRBD2 matching over 13 bases. The CDR3 loop spans 18 amino acids. V shed 0 bases, J shed 2 bases, and the junction held 4 bases outside the gene matches. CDR1 and CDR2 from the germline V gene are LGHDT and YNNKEL (reference sequence). The CDR3 bases are TGTGCCAGCAGCCAAGAAACTAGCGGGAGGGCCCCCTACAATGAGCAGTTCTTC. Translated, it gives CASSQETSGRAPYNEQFF.

The V gene is TRBV6-2 or TRBV6-3, the J gene TRBJ1-5, with a possible D match to TRBD1 (5 bases). V lost 5 bases and J lost 9, with 20 bases in between. This CDR3 is 15 amino acids long. Germline CDR1 and CDR2: MNHEY and SVGEGT. The CDR3 DNA is TGTGCCAGCAGTACCCCGGCCAGTTGGGGGGGGCCCCAGCATTTT. Translated, it gives CASSTPASWGGPQHF.

This CDR3 is CASSGLAGGLYQETQYF. The CDR3 DNA reads TGTGCCAGCAGTGGTCTAGCGGGAGGCCTGTACCAAGAGACCCAGTACTTC. This chain uses TRBV28 with TRBJ2-5; 11 bases agree with TRBD2. The germline V gene encodes CDR1 MDHEN and CDR2 SYDVKM. V shed 5 bases, J shed 0 bases, and the junction held 8 bases outside the gene matches. The CDR3 sequence is 17 residues long.

This clone came up once. The chain uses TRBV7-2 and TRBJ2-1; TRBD2 agrees at 10 bases. V was clipped by 0 bases and J by 5 bases; unmatched bases: 7. This CDR3 has 17 amino acids. Germline-derived CDR1 and CDR2 are SGHTA and FQGNSA. The CDR3 sequence: CASSLASPAGGDNEQFF. The CDR3 region has the DNA TGTGCCAGCAGCTTAGCCAGCCCAGCGGGAGGGGACAATGAGCAGTTCTTC.

Only one count was recorded for this clone. J is TRBJ2-5 and V is TRBV5-4, with 10 bases fitting TRBD1. There are 16 residues in the CDR3. From germline, CDR1 is SGHNT and CDR2 YYREEE (reference sequence). After removal of 4 bases from V and 1 base from J, the junction contained 7 bases not matched to a gene. CDR3 bases: TGTGCCAGCAGCGCCGGGACAGGGGACTTCCAAGAGACCCAGTACTTC. It is translated as CASSAGTGDFQETQYF. The full variable domain, with the rest looked up from reference TRBV5-4 and TRBJ2-5, is ETGVTQSPTHLIKTRGQQVTLRCSSQSGHNTVSWYQQALGQGPQFIFQYYREEENGRGNFPPRFSGLQFPNYSSELNVNALELDDSALYLCASSAGTGDFQETQYFGPGTRLLVL.

This chain uses TRBV5-4 with TRBJ1-1; D is unclear. Germline-derived CDR1 and CDR2 are SGHNT and YYREEE (reference sequence). The ends were cut back, 2 bases at V and 2 bases at J, with 10 bases in the middle. This CDR3 has 14 residues. CDR3 in amino acids: CASSLKARNTEAFF. In DNA, the CDR3 is TGTGCCAGCAGCTTAAAAGCGAGAAACACTGAAGCTTTCTTT.

The rearrangement uses TRBV27 and TRBJ1-2; D is uncertain. Germline V gives CDR1 MNHEY, CDR2 SMNVEV (reference sequence). The CDR3 extends over 19 amino acids. The V end was cut by 1 base, the J end by 0 bases, with 21 bases between. The CDR3 region is CASSLFRRSHGLTNYGYTF. Here the CDR3 DNA reads TGTGCCAGCAGTTTATTCCGACGGAGCCACGGTCTTACTAACTATGGCTACACCTTC.

V is TRBV5-6 and J is TRBJ1-4; TRBD1 matches 8 bases. There are 14 residues in the CDR3. Unmatched junction bases numbered 4, after V lost 1 base and J lost 8 bases. Germline V gives CDR1 SGHDT, CDR2 YYEEEE. The CDR3 nucleotides are TGTGCCAGCAGCTTGAATCAGGGGGCGGAAAAACTGTTTTTT. This translates into CASSLNQGAEKLFF.

This chain connects TRBV24-1 to TRBJ2-3; D may be TRBD2 (5 bases). The length of the CDR3 is 13 residues. Germline V gene data show CDR1 as KGHDR and CDR2 as SFDVKD. Trimming took off 6 bases at V and 5 bases at J, with 11 bases between the two ends. CDR3 sequence: CATSPGVGDTQYF. CDR3 in DNA: TGTGCCACCAGTCCCGGGGTCGGAGATACGCAGTATTTT.